The clone carrying this TCR beta chain has a count of ten or more. From RNA transcripts, TCR beta CDR3 regions were amplified. The primer set for the first-round RT-PCR of the TCR CDR3 was HTBI. TCRdb used MiXCR to reprocess the multiplex PCR reads, holding one entry per CDR3 protein. Of approximately 330,000 distinct CDR3 sequences listed, 12% to 15% were seen once; the top ten hold almost 35%. The sample originates from a study of T cells in Graves' hyperthyroidism and ophthalmopathy. V lost 4 bases to trimming and J lost 4 bases, with 25 bases between them. Germline V gene data show CDR1 as SNHLY and CDR2 as FYNNEI. The CDR3 sequence is 18 residues long.

The sequenced sample was blood. This chain connects TRBV2 to TRBJ1-2; weak D call: TRBD1 (6 bases). The receptor was isolated from a middle-aged woman with Graves' ophthalmopathy. The CDR3, as DNA: TGTGCCAGCAGTGGAGAAGACCATCACAGGGAGTTCGGCTATGGCTACACCTTC. Protein sequence: CASSGEDHHREFGYGYTF.